This T cell receptor beta chain appears in the sequencing data of a study of blood T cell repertoires in COVID-19. Overall study: Italy, Spain and the United States were the sources of the convalescent and acute COVID-19 samples.

CDR3 length: 17 amino acids. The germline CDR1 and CDR2 sequences are KGHSH and LQKENI. V lost 6 bases and J lost 0, with 15 bases in between. Original processing methods: How many nucleated cells were present was estimated from reference gene primer amplification. The method was immunoSEQ multiplex PCR; TCRdb's version includes in-frame clones alone and lacks a portion of them. That table is the source of V, J and clone size, and D and trimming were worked out from the DNA. Of 90,000 to 110,000 clones listed, nearly 85% were seen once; the top ten hold roughly 6.5%. This rearrangement joins TRBV18 to TRBJ2-6, with D unclear. This receptor was obtained from a woman aged 45-60 years with acute or convalescent COVID-19. The sequenced material came from peripheral blood. The CDR3 nucleotides read TGTGCCAGCTCGCCCCAACACCCCAGCTCTGGGGCCAACGTCCTGACTTTC. Amino acids: CASSPQHPSSGANVLTF. Complete variable domain (other parts from reference TRBV18 and TRBJ2-6): NAGVMQNPRHLVRRRGQEARLRCSPMKGHSHVYWYRQLPEEGLKFMVYLQKENIIDESGMPKERFSAEFPKEGPSILRIQQVVRGDSAAYFCASSPQHPSSGANVLTFGAGSRLTVL.